This record concerns one T cell receptor (beta chain) sequence. This clonotype appeared a few times. The antigen it recognizes is unknown. Base quality data are lacking; no much larger clone is found one base away. The donors were roughly 38 Caucasian individuals from Russia, aged roughly 6 to 90 years, who were systemically healthy. Each donor gave ten milliliters of peripheral blood, collected into EDTA-treated Vacutainer tubes. PBMCs were isolated by Ficoll-Paque density-gradient centrifugation, with at least 6 million obtained per sample. Trizol reagent was used to extract total RNA from the PBMCs, yielding at least 5.5 micrograms per sample. For every donor, flow cytometry on a PBMC aliquot measured the percentage of naive CD45RAhigh/CD27high T cells. The method was 5' RACE. The data were produced on an Illumina HiSeq 2500. A second PCR of roughly 7 to 11 cycles was performed with a sample-barcoded 5' primer and a J-beta primer mix. A template-switch 5' adaptor carrying 12 random nucleotides introduced a unique molecular identifier onto each TCR beta cDNA molecule. At least 2.5 million CDR3-containing paired-end reads were obtained from each sample. First-strand cDNA was synthesized from all RNA with the Mint cDNA synthesis kit, primed by a TRBC-specific oligonucleotide. All cDNA was treated with uracil-DNA glycosylase and then went through a first 18-cycle PCR with the universal primers M1SS and BC2_uni_R. The study's own analysis went as follows. For normalization, 1 million high-quality reads, each with a distinct molecular identifier, were randomly selected from each sample. Reads with shared molecular identifiers were discarded instead of being binned into consensus sequences. MiTCR, with a Q25 quality threshold and the strictest error-elimination algorithm, was used for CDR3 identification, clonotype clustering and error correction. A nonparametric unseen species model with Euler transformation was used to estimate lower-bound total TCR beta diversity. TCRdb reworked the public reads: Q25 trimming with fastp, MiXCR clone assembly, productive beta chains retained. Every entry covers one CDR3 protein and lists the most common genes and DNA from its rows. Here the V and J calls rest on TCRdb's processing, not on the authors' analysis. The sample has around 500,000 distinct CDR3 sequences on record, about a quarter of them singletons. In total, the top ten clones hold roughly 3.5% of the sample.

The data were obtained in a study of blood T cells in healthy people across ages (dated by TCRdb to about 2015). Study-wide context: Template switching captured roughly one uniquely barcoded TCR beta cDNA molecule per two T cells in model experiments. Using the same blood draw, the study looked at two additional independent replicas of 1 million unique cDNA reads for two donors, one aged 18 to 30 and the other aged 80 or older. Using deep sequencing normalized with unique cDNA molecular identifiers, the study measured how TCR beta repertoire diversity changes with age. Donors were grouped into four age groups: young (average 16 years), middle-aged (over 35), aged (about 60) and long-lived (over 80).

V ends up 1 base short and J 8 bases short, with an unmatched junction base count of 8. The germline V gene supplies CDR1 SGHVS and CDR2 FQNEAQ. The cysteine opens and the phenylalanine closes a CDR3 of 15 amino acids. Only the CDR3 portion is preserved as DNA: 45 bases, with reading frame beginning at the first base. Study-wide conclusions, independent of this receptor: Compared with the aged group, the long-lived group had more naive CD4+ T cells, fewer expanded clones and increased TCR diversity, a pattern suggesting age selection. Because donor CMV infection status was unknown, age-related changes in expanded clonotypes were potentially confounded. There was a strong correlation between observed TCR beta diversity and the percentage of naive T cells measured by flow cytometry. Observed TCR beta diversity per million T cells fell roughly linearly with age, and a significant reduction was already apparent by age around 40. Total diversity estimates from one million sequenced T cells were considered lower bounds and underestimates. Since profiling was done on bulk unsorted PBMCs, naive and antigen-experienced compartments could not be conclusively compared.

The data were also submitted as part of a second study, on T cells of mothers and their children. Drawing on the second study: Nine systemically healthy Caucasian individuals served as donors, namely three mothers together with their six children. cDNA synthesis consumed the entire amount of extracted RNA, loaded at approximately 1.4 ug RNA in each 15 ul reaction. In the second PCR, the M1S primer introduced both the sample barcodes and 2-4 random nucleotides. Each mother yielded over 8.5 million TCR beta CDR3 reads and each child roughly 2.9 million reads. Thymic selection shapes the output of TCR recombination in a similar way in related and unrelated pairs, and inherited differences have a minor effect. Related mother-child pairs always showed normalized repertoire overlap that was slightly higher than in unrelated mother-child pairs, though the difference was never significant. With a sensitivity of 90 to 100 clones per million clonotypes, no persistent microchimeric T cell clones were detected. The study used deep NGS to compare TCR beta repertoires of mothers and children, seeking features distinguishing related mother-child pairs from unrelated individuals. The mean age was 40 +/- 4 years for the mothers and around 10 +/- 4 years for the children. After adapter ligation with NEBNext reagents, the libraries were sequenced on Illumina HiSeq 2000 with 100+100 nt paired-end reads. To prevent cross-contamination, the mother and child libraries were prepared one month apart and sequenced in separate runs. Each donor had between 500,000 and 2,000,000 distinct TCR beta clonotypes identified. Naive TCR beta clonotypes were estimated from low-frequency clonotypes matched to each donor's FACS-determined naive share, without sorting.

The TCR comes from a boy between 2 and 10 years old in good health. Specimen: blood. The sequence is built from TRBV7-8 and TRBJ2-1, with 7 junctional bases fitting TRBD2. The CDR3 corresponds to CASSLERGPVDEQFF. The DNA reads TGTGCCAGCAGCTTAGAGCGGGGTCCGGTGGATGAGCAGTTCTTC.